This T cell receptor (beta chain) was obtained from a study of OX40 agonist ivuxolimab in advanced cancers. About the study: Partial responses were recorded for three patients, including one with hepatocellular carcinoma and two with cutaneous melanoma.

This clone was counted a single time. The data were produced by immunoSEQ multiplex PCR, yet TCRdb's version contains in-frame clones alone and is incomplete. The sample holds roughly 67,000 clones, roughly 87% seen once. This CDR3 has 15 amino acids. With 3 bases clipped from V and 7 bases from J, the junction kept 11 bases outside the gene matches. From germline, CDR1 is MNHNS and CDR2 SASEGT. The chain combines TRBV6-1 with TRBJ1-2, with 7 bases that match TRBD1. The origin of this receptor is an adult with an advanced solid tumor such as melanoma, head and neck, liver or kidney cancer. The sample consisted of CD4+ or CD8+ T cells sorted from blood, taken in a trial of the OX40 agonist ivuxolimab. CDR3 sequence: CASSDGAQGVRGYTF. The CDR3 DNA follows: TGTGCCAGCAGTGATGGAGCCCAGGGGGTACGTGGCTACACCTTC.